This T cell receptor (beta chain) is drawn from a study of blood T cells in healthy people across ages. V shed 6 bases, J shed 2 bases, and the junction held 7 bases outside the gene matches. Germline V CDR1 and CDR2: KGHSH, LQKENI. The CDR3 sequence is 15 residues long. A second PCR, run for about 7 to 11 cycles, used a sample-barcoded 5' primer plus a J-beta primer mix. Each of the cDNA molecules was tagged by a template-switch adaptor with 12 random nucleotides. TCRdb ran MiXCR on the 5' RACE reads and lists one entry per CDR3 protein. Here the sample spans 750,000 to 950,000 distinct CDR3 sequences, less than 70% being singletons. Isolation per sample recovered at least 7 million PBMCs. Total RNA extraction produced at least 5.5 micrograms (per sample) for the study.

The chain is built from TRBV18 and TRBJ2-7; TRBD2 matches at 10 bases. This sequence originates from a man of 80 years or more in good health. Sequencing was performed on blood. CDR3 sequence: CASSPPGTSAYEQYF. DNA for the CDR3: TGTGCCAGCTCGCCTCCCGGGACTAGCGCCTACGAGCAGTACTTC. The complete variable domain, with remaining parts taken from reference TRBV18 and TRBJ2-7, reads NAGVMQNPRHLVRRRGQEARLRCSPMKGHSHVYWYRQLPEEGLKFMVYLQKENIIDESGMPKERFSAEFPKEGPSILRIQQVVRGDSAAYFCASSPPGTSAYEQYFGPGTRLTVT.